This T cell receptor (beta chain) was sequenced during a study of PD-1 blockade in mismatch repair-deficient tumors. Overall study: Enrolled about 2013-2016, patients had progressing, pretreated mismatch repair-deficient cancers of approximately 13 types.

All patients were mismatch repair deficient, assessed by either PCR or immunohistochemistry. TCRs were sequenced from a few patients responding to pembrolizumab. This clone came up a few times. Profiled with immunoSEQ multiplex PCR; TCRdb holds only in-frame clones, not every one. The profile covers 75,000 to 85,000 clones, with over 70% appearing a single time and about 2.6% taken by the ten largest. The germline CDR1 and CDR2 sequences are GTSNPN and SVGIG (reference sequence). Between the trimmed V and J ends, which lost 2 bases and 7 bases, there was a span of 12 bases. The CDR3 covers 13 residues.

The sequencing used peripheral blood, collected 12 weeks after starting pembrolizumab. The receptor was isolated from an adult with mismatch repair-deficient cancer. This chain links TRBV30 with TRBJ1-5; D is perhaps TRBD1 (5 bases). The CDR3 sequence is CAWSSSGTQPQHF. The CDR3 nucleotides are TGTGCCTGGAGTTCCTCCGGGACCCAGCCCCAGCATTTT. Looking up the rest from reference TRBV30 and TRBJ1-5 gives the full variable domain: SQTIHQWPATLVQPVGSPLSLECTVEGTSNPNLYWYRQAAGRGLQLLFYSVGIGQISSEVPQNLSASRPQDRQFILSSKKLLLSDSGFYLCAWSSSGTQPQHFGDGTRLSIL.